One sample yielded the 10 T cell receptor beta chains listed below, sequenced in a study of T cells in Graves' hyperthyroidism and ophthalmopathy. RNA transcripts yielded amplified TCR beta CDR3 regions. Researchers ran a first-round RT-PCR on the TCR CDR3 using the HTBI primer set. Via MiXCR, TCRdb re-called the multiplex PCR reads, giving one row per CDR3 protein. The sample shows fewer than 650,000 distinct CDR3 sequences, around 14% of them seen only once. The sample taken for sequencing was blood. The receptors were gathered from a woman younger than 45 with Graves' hyperthyroidism that later progressed to Graves' ophthalmopathy.

This clonotype was counted ten times or more. The chain combines TRBV14 with TRBJ1-1; D uncertain. The CDR3 has 13 residues. CDR1 and CDR2 from the germline V gene are SGHDN and FVKESK. V dropped 3 bases and J dropped 4 bases, with 9 bases sitting between them. CDR3 sequence: CASSQLPVTEAFF. CDR3 in DNA: TGTGCCAGCAGCCAGCTCCCAGTCACTGAAGCTTTCTTT. Complete variable domain (other parts from reference TRBV14 and TRBJ1-1): EAGVTQFPSHSVIEKGQTVTLRCDPISGHDNLYWYRRVMGKEIKFLLHFVKESKQDESGMPNNRFLAERTGGTYSTLKVQPAELEDSGVYFCASSQLPVTEAFFGQGTRLTVV.

This chain uses TRBV28 with TRBJ2-2; D remains unclear. V was trimmed by 1 base and J by 9 bases, leaving 3 bases between them. The CDR3 spans 11 residues. Germline CDR1 is MDHEN and CDR2 is SYDVKM. The CDR3 DNA is TGTGCCAGCAGTTTATATCGGGAGCTGTTTTTT. As protein: CASSLYRELFF.

For this clonotype: The junction departs from germline at one end; a sequencing error may be responsible. This chain uses TRBV5-1 with TRBJ1-6; a weak D match, TRBD1 (6 bases). This CDR3 comprises 14 residues. Germline CDR1 and CDR2: SGHRS and YFSETQ. The CDR3 reads CASSFKGENSPLHF. CDR3 DNA sequence: TGCGCCAGCAGCTTTAAGGGGGAAAATTCACCCCTGCACTTT. Full variable domain (remainder filled in from reference TRBV5-1 and TRBJ1-6): KAGVTQTPRYLIKTRGQQVTLSCSPISGHRSVSWYQQTPGQGLQFLFEYFSETQRNKGNFPGRFSGRQFSNSRSEMNVSTLELGDSALYLCASSFKGENSPLHFGNGTRLTVT.

This clonotype has ten or more counts. The V call is TRBV27, the J call TRBJ2-1; D is unresolved. The CDR3 contains 17 residues. V was cut by 2 bases and J by 2 bases, with 16 bases left in between. CDR1 and CDR2 (germline): MNHEY, SMNVEV (reference sequence). The CDR3 DNA reads as TGTGCCAGCAGTTTACTCGCACCGGGCGGAGCCTACAATGAGCAGTTCTTC. This translates into CASSLLAPGGAYNEQFF.

This chain connects TRBV11-2 to TRBJ2-7; D ambiguous. The CDR3 runs 13 residues. Germline V CDR1 and CDR2: SGHAT, FQNNGV. Trimming removed 2 bases at V and 3 bases at J, with 8 bases between. The CDR3 DNA follows: TGTGCCAGCAGCTTATCTCGGATCTACGAGCAGTACTTC. It yields the protein CASSLSRIYEQYF.

The J gene is TRBJ2-7, the V gene TRBV27, with D perhaps TRBD1 (5 bases). Germline assignment: CDR1 MNHEY and CDR2 SMNVEV (reference sequence). V was cut by 9 bases and J by 4 bases, with 13 bases left in between. CDR3 size: 12 residues. The CDR3 DNA is TGTGCCAGTCGTGGACAACTATACGAGCAGTACTTC. Protein product: CASRGQLYEQYF.

The chain joins TRBV5-8 to TRBJ1-4; D unresolved. CDR1 and CDR2 from the germline V gene are SGHTS and YDEGEE. V was pared by 3 bases and J by 11 bases, with 11 bases between. CDR3 length: 12 amino acids. CDR3 sequence reads: CASSSLSIKLFF. In DNA, the CDR3 is TGTGCCAGCAGCTCCCTTTCAATCAAACTGTTTTTT.

This clonotype was seen more than once but under ten times. The V call is TRBV6-6, the J call TRBJ2-7; D unresolved. V lost 0 bases and J lost 3, with 9 bases in between. CDR3 length equals 14 residues. Germline CDR1 reads MNHNY; CDR2 reads SVGAGI (reference sequence). The CDR3 coding sequence is TGTGCCAGCAGTTACTCTGGGGATTTCTACGAGCAGTACTTC. Protein product: CASSYSGDFYEQYF.

This clonotype was seen many times. The chain joins TRBV28 to TRBJ1-5; the match to TRBD1 covers 8 bases. Germline assignment: CDR1 MDHEN and CDR2 SYDVKM. This CDR3 has 14 residues. Trimming removed 6 bases from V and 6 bases from J; junction bases left unmatched: 7. For the CDR3, the DNA is TGTGCCAGCAGCAAGCAGGGGGCTACTCAGCCCCAGCATTTT. This sequence encodes CASSKQGATQPQHF.

This clonotype was picked up many times. The chain combines TRBV7-2 with TRBJ2-7; unclear D gene. The germline V gene has CDR1 SGHTA and CDR2 FQGNSA. Trimming removed 1 base from V and 0 bases from J, with 10 bases in between. This CDR3 comprises 15 residues. CDR3 residues: CASSLGGDPSYEQYF. The CDR3 DNA is TGTGCCAGCAGCTTAGGTGGTGACCCCTCCTACGAGCAGTACTTC.